Each of the 6 T cell receptor beta chains below was sequenced from the same sample in a study of CD8+ T cells in alopecia areata. The treatment here: oral pan-JAK inhibitor, 5-10 mg twice daily. In each case, RNA was isolated and then reverse transcribed into cDNA as the sequencing template. Measured with immunoSEQ multiplex PCR; TCRdb has only the in-frame clones, and not every one. The sample has 190,000 or so clones, roughly 62% seen once. The sequencing used CD8+ T cells sorted from blood, collected at week 24, from a patient treated with tofacitinib. These receptors all stem from a human donor with alopecia areata.

The V gene is TRBV29-1, the J gene TRBJ1-2; tentative D call: TRBD1 (6 bases). Germline V CDR1 and CDR2: SQVTM, ANQGSEA. V was cut by 6 bases and J by 3 bases, with 17 bases left in between. CDR3 size: 14 residues. CDR3 coding DNA: TGCAGCGTACACAGGGCACTCCCTGACTATGGCTACACCTTC. Its protein product is CSVHRALPDYGYTF.

This clone has a handful of counts. The chain has TRBV30 and TRBJ1-5; TRBD1 might be the D (5 bases). Looked up from germline, CDR1 is GTSNPN and CDR2 is SVGIG (reference sequence). The CDR3 has 15 amino acids. V shed 2 bases and J shed 1 base, with 12 bases lying between them. The CDR3 DNA reads TGTGCCTGGAGTTCAGGGATTGGGAGCAATCAGCCCCAGCATTTT. Translation gives CAWSSGIGSNQPQHF.

The V call is TRBV9, the J call TRBJ2-5, with 14 bases matching TRBD2. V lost 4 bases, J lost 3 bases, and 5 bases stayed unmatched. The CDR3 has 16 amino acids. Germline CDR1 reads SGDLS; CDR2 reads YYNGEE. DNA for the CDR3: TGTGCCAGCAGCCCCGGGACTAGCGGGGGAAAAGAGACCCAGTACTTC. This codes for CASSPGTSGGKETQYF.

This chain joins TRBV7-2 and TRBJ1-1; a weak D match, TRBD1 (5 bases). The CDR3 extends over 16 amino acids. Trimming left V 2 bases short and J 0 bases short, with 13 bases between. CDR1 is SGHTA and CDR2 is FQGNSA in the germline V gene. The DNA for the CDR3 is TGTGCCAGCAGCTTAATATCCCGGGGCGTGAACACTGAAGCTTTCTTT. This gives the protein CASSLISRGVNTEAFF.

This clone was found a few times. The V and J genes are TRBV27 and TRBJ2-5; TRBD1 agrees at 7 bases. V was pared by 0 bases and J by 3 bases, with 4 bases of the junction left unmatched. From germline, CDR1 is MNHEY and CDR2 SMNVEV (reference sequence). This CDR3 is 15 amino acids long. CDR3 region: CASSLSPTGKETQYF. Here the CDR3 DNA reads TGTGCCAGCAGTTTATCCCCGACAGGGAAAGAGACCCAGTACTTC.

This chain uses TRBV27 with TRBJ2-3; 13 bases map to TRBD2. Per the germline V gene, CDR1 is MNHEY and CDR2 is SMNVEV (reference sequence). Germline trimming cut 4 bases from V and 7 bases from J; bases unmatched to any gene: 8. CDR3 length: 16 amino acids. This CDR3 is CASSSTSGGPSYTQYF. The CDR3 region has the DNA TGTGCCAGCAGTTCGACTAGCGGGGGGCCGTCATATACGCAGTATTTT.